This TCR beta chain was identified in a study of cytomegalovirus exposure and HLA in healthy donors. Comment on this clone: Its antigen is as yet unknown.

Germline trimming cut 0 bases from V and 2 bases from J; bases unmatched to any gene: 11. The CDR3 is made up of 18 amino acids. Germline assignment: CDR1 SGHTA and CDR2 FQGNSA. Both 60 Vbeta primers and 13 Jbeta primers went into the PCR. Sequenced by immunoSEQ multiplex PCR; TCRdb stores in-frame clones only, minus some. The table lists roughly 120,000 clones, roughly four fifths of them singletons, with 1.5% to 2% in the top ten. Study results and caveats: Cytomegalovirus-associated TCR beta chains were listed, numbering under 200. Among donors in an Asian-associated ancestry cluster, a later analysis reportedly found fewer N-insertions than the approximately 670-donor mean.

The chain combines TRBV7-2 with TRBJ2-5, with 8 bases lining up with TRBD2. The source of this sequence is a man between 40 and 49 years old in good health and CMV-seronegative. Sequenced: PBMCs. The DNA of the CDR3 is TGTGCCAGCAGCTTAGCTATACGGGGGGGGGCGCGGCAAGAGACCCAGTACTTC. It codes for CASSLAIRGGARQETQYF.